These 22 T cell receptor beta chains share one sample of origin, sequenced in a study of blood T cell repertoires in COVID-19. Profiling relied on immunoSEQ multiplex PCR, and the TCRdb table lists in-frame clones only, not all of them. The data contain 400,000 or so clones, roughly 91% of them singletons. What was sequenced was PBMCs or T cells enriched from blood (not recorded which). All receptors come from a man between 18 and 35 years old who had recovered from COVID-19.

On this clone: The sample carries other DNA sequences with the same CDR3. The chain links TRBV9 to TRBJ2-2, with D tentatively TRBD1 (5 bases). V was shortened by 0 bases and J by 2 bases, with 8 bases between the two germline ends. The CDR3 totals 15 residues. CDR1 SGDLS and CDR2 YYNGEE come from the germline V gene. The DNA for the CDR3 is TGTGCCAGCAGCGTAGGGACAATCAACACCGGGGAGCTGTTTTTT. Translation gives CASSVGTINTGELFF. The whole variable domain, remainder taken from reference TRBV9 and TRBJ2-2, is DSGVTQTPKHLITATGQRVTLRCSPRSGDLSVYWYQQSLDQGLQFLIQYYNGEERAKGNILERFSAQQFPDLHSELNLSSLELGDSALYFCASSVGTINTGELFFGEGSRLTVL.

This chain joins TRBV7-9 and TRBJ2-5, with TRBD2 identical over 12 bases. This CDR3 spans 15 amino acids. The junction had 2 bases not matched to a gene; V was cut back by 1 base and J by 5 bases. Germline V CDR1 and CDR2: SEHNR, FQNEAQ (reference sequence). CDR3 sequence reads: CASSLGLAGVETQYF. In nucleotides, the CDR3 is TGTGCCAGCAGCTTAGGACTAGCGGGAGTGGAGACCCAGTACTTC.

The V and J genes are TRBV5-8 and TRBJ2-7; TRBD2 is a possible D gene (6 bases). Trimming removed 2 bases from V and 2 bases from J, with 11 bases in between. The CDR3 has 14 residues. CDR1 and CDR2 (germline): SGHTS, YDEGEE. This CDR3 reads CASSLPGGTYEQYF. The CDR3 DNA is TGTGCCAGCAGCTTACCCGGGGGAACCTACGAGCAGTACTTC.

This chain connects TRBV10-3 to TRBJ1-2; D uncertain. The length of the CDR3 is 16 residues. V lost 0 bases to trimming and J lost 3 bases, with 14 bases between them. Germline-derived CDR1 and CDR2 are ENHRY and SYGVKD. The DNA of the CDR3 is TGTGCCATCAGTGAGTCGGGCAGAGACATCCACTATGGCTACACCTTC. Protein product: CAISESGRDIHYGYTF.

The chain is built from TRBV27 and TRBJ2-1; possible D gene TRBD1, 6 bases. Trimming cost V 6 bases and J 9 bases, with 15 bases left between them. CDR1 and CDR2 (germline): MNHEY, SMNVEV (reference sequence). The CDR3 is made up of 13 amino acids. CDR3 in DNA: TGTGCCAGCAGGAAAACTAGAGGGGGTGAGCAGTTCTTC. The encoded protein is CASRKTRGGEQFF.

The chain joins TRBV7-9 to TRBJ2-1; D gene uncertain. V lost 0 bases, J lost 7 bases, and 7 bases lay in between. The V gene's germline CDR1 is SEHNR and CDR2 FQNEAQ (reference sequence). The CDR3 covers 13 residues. As DNA, the CDR3 is TGTGCCAGCAGCTTAGCCGCCGGGAATGAGCAGTTCTTC. It yields the protein CASSLAAGNEQFF.

This rearrangement joins TRBV19 to TRBJ1-1; TRBD1 might be the D (5 bases). The CDR3 extends over 13 amino acids. Trimming stripped 8 bases from V and 3 bases from J, with 13 bases between. Germline CDR1 and CDR2: LNHDA and SQIVND (reference sequence). CDR3 DNA: TGTGCCAGTTCTTTAGGGGACTACACTGAAGCTTTCTTT. It translates to CASSLGDYTEAFF. The whole variable domain, filled in from reference TRBV19 and TRBJ1-1, reads DGGITQSPKYLFRKEGQNVTLSCEQNLNHDAMYWYRQDPGQGLRLIYYSQIVNDFQKGDIAEGYSVSREKKESFPLTVTSAQKNPTAFYLCASSLGDYTEAFFGQGTRLTVV.

This clone was picked up many times. This chain joins TRBV7-8 and TRBJ2-7; 12 bases agree with TRBD2. Germline trimming cut 1 base from V and 3 bases from J; bases unmatched to any gene: 16. This CDR3 is built from 20 residues. Germline-derived CDR1 and CDR2 are SGHVS and FQNEAQ. This CDR3 reads CASSLVSLAGGDRTYYEQYF. The CDR3 nucleotides read TGTGCCAGCAGCTTAGTTTCACTAGCGGGGGGCGACCGAACCTACTACGAGCAGTACTTC. Drawing the rest from reference TRBV7-8 and TRBJ2-7, the complete variable domain is GAGVSQSPRYKVAKRGQDVALRCDPISGHVSLFWYQQALGQGPEFLTYFQNEAQLDKSGLPSDRFFAERPEGSVSTLKIQRTQQEDSAVYLCASSLVSLAGGDRTYYEQYFGPGTRLTVT.

This clone came up a few times. The chain uses TRBV3-1 (or the pseudogene TRBV3-2) and TRBJ1-3, with unresolved D. The V gene's germline CDR1 is LGHDT and CDR2 YNNKEL (reference sequence). This CDR3 has 14 residues. V lost 2 bases and J 3 bases, leaving 8 bases between the germline ends. The CDR3: CASSQITDGNTIYF. CDR3 coding DNA: TGTGCCAGCAGCCAAATCACTGATGGAAACACCATATATTTT.

The rearrangement links TRBV7-9 to TRBJ2-3; 9 bases fit TRBD1. Germline V gene sequence: CDR1 SEHNR, CDR2 FQNEAQ (reference sequence). V shed 3 bases and J 5 bases; nucleotides not matched to a gene: 9. The CDR3 is made up of 16 amino acids. CDR3 bases: TGTGCCAGCAGCTTTTTGACAGGGGGTTTGGTAGATACGCAGTATTTT. It specifies CASSFLTGGLVDTQYF.

This clone was detected only once. The chain joins TRBV6-1 to TRBJ2-1; 8 bases match TRBD1. Trimming cost V 2 bases and J 8 bases; bases outside gene matches: 11. In germline, CDR1 is MNHNS, CDR2 SASEGT. The CDR3 has 16 amino acids. The CDR3, as DNA: TGTGCCAGCAGTGAAAAGGCAGGGGGCTTGGTTTATGAGCAGTTCTTC. Its protein product is CASSEKAGGLVYEQFF.

This clone has a handful of counts. This sequence joins TRBV2 and TRBJ2-7; 9 bases fit TRBD2. CDR3 length equals 14 residues. With 7 bases clipped from V and 2 bases from J, the junction kept 6 bases outside the gene matches. Germline lookup yields CDR1 SNHLY and CDR2 FYNNEI. The CDR3 DNA reads as TGTGCCAGCAAGTTGGGACTAGCCCCCTACGAGCAGTACTTC. Translation: CASKLGLAPYEQYF.

The V and J genes are TRBV19 and TRBJ1-6; perhaps TRBD1 as D (5 bases). Germline V gene data show CDR1 as LNHDA and CDR2 as SQIVND (reference sequence). There are 13 residues in the CDR3. Trimming took off 7 bases at V and 10 bases at J, with 14 bases between the two ends. As DNA, the CDR3 is TGTGCCAGTAATCGGGGGTTGGGATCACCCCTCCACTTT. Translation: CASNRGLGSPLHF. Based on the CDR3 plus reference TRBV19 and TRBJ1-6, the full variable domain is DGGITQSPKYLFRKEGQNVTLSCEQNLNHDAMYWYRQDPGQGLRLIYYSQIVNDFQKGDIAEGYSVSREKKESFPLTVTSAQKNPTAFYLCASNRGLGSPLHFGNGTRLTVT.

This chain connects TRBV2 to TRBJ1-3, with D possibly being TRBD1 (5 bases). The CDR3 is made up of 14 amino acids. Trimming took 6 bases from V and 1 from J, leaving 10 bases between them. Germline loops: CDR1 SNHLY, CDR2 FYNNEI. CDR3 in amino acids: CASRWTFSGNTIYF. The CDR3 DNA reads TGTGCCAGCAGATGGACATTTTCTGGAAACACCATATATTTT.

The rearrangement links TRBV28 to TRBJ1-5, with D possibly TRBD1 on 5 matching bases. CDR1 is MDHEN, CDR2 SYDVKM, per germline. V was cut by 2 bases and J by 2 bases, with 19 bases left in between. CDR3 length equals 18 residues. In DNA, the CDR3 is TGTGCCAGCAGTTTACAAATCCAGGGAAGGCTAGGCAATCAGCCCCAGCATTTT. Protein: CASSLQIQGRLGNQPQHF.

This clone turned up a few times. The V gene is TRBV19, the J gene TRBJ1-6; D unclear. The V and J ends lost 7 bases and 0 bases respectively, with 16 bases between them. The CDR3 has 17 amino acids. Per the germline V gene, CDR1 is LNHDA and CDR2 is SQIVND (reference sequence). The CDR3 here is CASTPRWPSSYNSPLHF. The DNA of the CDR3 is TGTGCCAGTACCCCTAGGTGGCCGAGCTCCTATAATTCACCCCTCCACTTT.

This chain connects TRBV27 to TRBJ1-6; D call uncertain. Trimming took off 5 bases at V and 1 base at J, with 21 bases between the two ends. The CDR3 sequence is 19 residues long. Germline lookup yields CDR1 MNHEY and CDR2 SMNVEV (reference sequence). CDR3 bases: TGTGCCAGCAGTCCCACCCCCTCAGGAATAAGGTCCTATAATTCACCCCTCCACTTT. Amino acid sequence: CASSPTPSGIRSYNSPLHF.

This clone has a handful of counts. Here the CDR3 DNA reads TGTGCCAGCTCACGGATAACAGGTATTGGGGGCGGAGGCTACACCTTC. This encodes CASSRITGIGGGGYTF. The chain carries TRBV18 and TRBJ1-2; TRBD1 might be the D (6 bases). The CDR3 length is 16 residues. V was shortened by 4 bases and J by 8 bases, with 23 bases between the two germline ends. Germline CDR1 and CDR2: KGHSH and LQKENI.

J is TRBJ1-2 and V is TRBV7-8; 7 bases match TRBD1. The length of the CDR3 is 13 residues. V dropped 5 bases and J dropped 5; count of bases not matched to a gene: 5. Germline assignment: CDR1 SGHVS and CDR2 FQNEAQ. DNA of the CDR3: TGTGCCAGCAGCCCGGGGACAGTTTATGGCTACACCTTC. As protein: CASSPGTVYGYTF.

J is TRBJ2-7 and V is TRBV7-2, with no clear D. The CDR3 is made up of 13 amino acids. The V end was cut by 6 bases, the J end by 2 bases, with 11 bases between. Germline V gene data show CDR1 as SGHTA and CDR2 as FQGNSA. The CDR3 region has the DNA TGTGCCAGCAGACGTGACATTACCTACGAGCAGTACTTC. It is translated as CASRRDITYEQYF.

In DNA, the CDR3 is TGTGCCAGCACCCATGGGGAGCCAGAGGATACGCAGTATTTT. It is translated as CASTHGEPEDTQYF. The chain joins TRBV11-2 to TRBJ2-3, with D perhaps TRBD2 (5 bases). From germline, CDR1 is SGHAT and CDR2 FQNNGV. The germline V and J ends were trimmed by 7 bases and 6 bases, with 17 bases remaining between them. The CDR3 covers 14 residues.

This chain connects TRBV30 to TRBJ1-6, with TRBD1 matching 9 bases. J was trimmed by 9 bases and V by 0 bases; bases with no gene match: 6. Germline values: CDR1 GTSNPN, CDR2 SVGIG (reference sequence). There are 15 residues in the CDR3. DNA for the CDR3: TGTGCCTGGAGTGTACTCAGACAGGGGGGTTCACCCCTCCACTTT. It specifies CAWSVLRQGGSPLHF. The entire variable domain, with the rest obtained from reference TRBV30 and TRBJ1-6, is as follows: SQTIHQWPATLVQPVGSPLSLECTVEGTSNPNLYWYRQAAGRGLQLLFYSVGIGQISSEVPQNLSASRPQDRQFILSSKKLLLSDSGFYLCAWSVLRQGGSPLHFGNGTRLTVT.